This T cell receptor (beta chain) was captured in a study of blood T cell repertoires in COVID-19 (dated by TCRdb to about 2020). As for the study more broadly: The collaborator samples originated in the United States, Italy and Spain and spanned the acute and convalescent phases of COVID-19. The material from the prospective study consisted of cDNA or gDNA derived from T cells, B-cell-depleted T cells, or PBMCs. The samples were drawn from two sources: the first 160 participants of the ongoing ImmuneRACE study, and over 950 subjects contributed by 6 global collaborators. Nearly every sample came with metadata listing a de-identified subject ID, COVID-19 status, age in years and sex. The repertoires were made available in a free public database intended to serve as a resource for research on the immune response to SARS-CoV-2. The dataset comprised deeply sampled blood TCRbeta repertoires from subjects exposed to, actively infected with, or recovered from COVID-19. Where HLA class I and class II types were available, the types were taken from metadata supplied by the sample provider, not from assay-based typing. What the authors observed across the whole study: The amount of clinical and demographic metadata varied by source and participant and was provided uncurated.

TCRbeta CDR3 regions were amplified from genomic DNA by means of the immunoSEQ Assay, a bias-controlled multiplex PCR. The study's own analysis went as follows. Nucleated cell counts per sample were estimated from amplification of reference gene primers within the assay. To quantify the absolute abundance of each unique TCRbeta CDR3 rearrangement, sequence reads were collapsed and filtered. For each sample, productive Simpson clonality was calculated as the square root of Simpson's diversity index over productive rearrangements. TCRdb retrieved this table from immuneACCESS and kept in-frame rearrangements only. Not all clones are present; in checked studies, unresolved V genes account for under half, and no reason is known for the remainder. That table gives V, J and clone size, and the DNA gave D and trimming. The sample yields about 200,000 clones; approximately 86% were counted once. Together, the top ten hold approximately 3% of the sample.

The CDR3 numbers 14 residues from cysteine through phenylalanine. CDR3 DNA is the only sequence kept; it has 42 bases, read in frame from the first base. CDR1 is given as SGHNT and CDR2 as YYREEE, both from the germline V gene (reference sequence). Relative to germline, V is missing 4 bases and J is missing 4 bases, with 5 bases of the junction outside any gene match. Each collaborating institution followed its own protocols to collect whole blood in K2EDTA tubes. For TCRbeta analysis, collaborator samples were shipped as frozen whole blood, as isolated PBMCs, or as DNA extracted from either sample type. About this clone itself: This clone's antigen is unknown. No base-level quality is on record; no much larger clone is a single base apart.

The V and J segments used are TRBV5-4 and TRBJ2-1; 7 middle bases align to TRBD2. The clonotype comes from a man between 60 and 70 years old with acute or convalescent COVID-19. Sequenced input: peripheral blood. CDR3 protein: CASSIAGGYNEQFF. The DNA is TGTGCCAGCAGCATAGCGGGTGGTTACAATGAGCAGTTCTTC.